The rows below give T cell receptor beta chains drawn from one sample of a study of control samples from healthy donors and cancer patients. Here immunoSEQ multiplex PCR was the method, and the copy in TCRdb shows in-frame clones only, minus some. The sample contains roughly 40,000 clones, about 94% of which appear only once. The source material was blood. Receptors originate from a woman aged 45 to 65 in good health. Each CDR3 is given with its conserved first and last residue. The order of the fields is CDR3 DNA, CDR3 protein, J gene, CDR3 length, V gene, D gene, clone size. D genes are given only for firm matches. Size is stated for part of the rows, as once, few or many counts, or as a class when the clone is expanded.

CDR3nt: TGTGCCAGTTCGAGATGGGGACGTTCGATTCAAGAGCAGTACTTC; CDR3aa: CASSRWGRSIQEQYF; j_gene: TRBJ2-7; len: 15; v_gene: TRBV19; d_gene: NA; abundance: NA
CDR3nt: TGTGCCAGCAGCTCCGACAGCCTCTATGGCTACACCTTC; CDR3aa: CASSSDSLYGYTF; j_gene: TRBJ1-2; len: 13; v_gene: TRBV11-2; d_gene: NA; abundance: NA
CDR3nt: TGTGCCAGCCGGCGGGACACTAATGAAAAACTGTTTTTT; CDR3aa: CASRRDTNEKLFF; j_gene: TRBJ1-4; len: 13; v_gene: TRBV2; d_gene: NA; abundance: NA
CDR3nt: TGTGCCAGCAGTGACAGGGAGGGGGATGAAAAACTGTTTTTT; CDR3aa: CASSDREGDEKLFF; j_gene: TRBJ1-4; len: 14; v_gene: TRBV4-2; d_gene: TRBD1; abundance: NA
CDR3nt: TGTGCCACCAGCAGCCGATCTAATGAAAAACTGTTTTTT; CDR3aa: CATSSRSNEKLFF; j_gene: TRBJ1-4; len: 13; v_gene: TRBV15; d_gene: NA; abundance: NA
CDR3nt: TGTGCCATCAGTGCTGGGGACAATAGCAATCAGCCCCAGCATTTT; CDR3aa: CAISAGDNSNQPQHF; j_gene: TRBJ1-5; len: 15; v_gene: TRBV10-3; d_gene: NA; abundance: NA
CDR3nt: TGTGCCAGCAGCCCCGGCCGGGGGGACAGGAACTATGGCTACACCTTC; CDR3aa: CASSPGRGDRNYGYTF; j_gene: TRBJ1-2; len: 16; v_gene: TRBV7-9; d_gene: TRBD1; abundance: NA
CDR3nt: TGCGCCAGCAGCCAAATAGAGGGGGCGAGTACAGATACGCAGTATTTT; CDR3aa: CASSQIEGASTDTQYF; j_gene: TRBJ2-3; len: 16; v_gene: TRBV5-1; d_gene: TRBD1; abundance: NA
CDR3nt: TGTGCCAGCTCACCAAAAGACAGGAGGGGGACTGAAGCTTTCTTT; CDR3aa: CASSPKDRRGTEAFF; j_gene: TRBJ1-1; len: 15; v_gene: TRBV18; d_gene: NA; abundance: NA
CDR3nt: TGTGCCAGCAGACCTCGTCCCTATGGGAAGGAGACCCAGTACTTC; CDR3aa: CASRPRPYGKETQYF; j_gene: TRBJ2-5; len: 15; v_gene: TRBV27; d_gene: NA; abundance: NA
CDR3nt: TGTGCCAGCAGCCCCGGACAGGGGGCCGTCGGGGAGCTGTTTTTT; CDR3aa: CASSPGQGAVGELFF; j_gene: TRBJ2-2; len: 15; v_gene: TRBV21-1; d_gene: NA; abundance: once
CDR3nt: TGTGCCAGTACCCAACCCACAGGGTTTAGCAATCAGCCCCAGCATTTT; CDR3aa: CASTQPTGFSNQPQHF; j_gene: TRBJ1-5; len: 16; v_gene: TRBV19; d_gene: NA; abundance: once
CDR3nt: TGTGCCAGCAGTGAATCCCGCCGCGGTAAACTGTTTTTT; CDR3aa: CASSESRRGKLFF; j_gene: TRBJ1-4; len: 13; v_gene: TRBV6-1; d_gene: NA; abundance: NA
CDR3nt: TGTGCCAGCAGGCTCGGCAGACAATTGGGGGCTTTCTTT; CDR3aa: CASRLGRQLGAFF; j_gene: TRBJ1-1; len: 13; v_gene: TRBV2; d_gene: NA; abundance: NA
CDR3nt: TGTGCCAGCAGTTACCCGACCCAGGGCTCTGCAACTAATGAAAAACTGTTTTTT; CDR3aa: CASSYPTQGSATNEKLFF; j_gene: TRBJ1-4; len: 18; v_gene: TRBV28; d_gene: NA; abundance: NA
CDR3nt: TGTGCCAGCAGTTCGAGCGGGGTCACCTACAATGAGCAGTTCTTC; CDR3aa: CASSSSGVTYNEQFF; j_gene: TRBJ2-1; len: 15; v_gene: TRBV27; d_gene: TRBD2; abundance: NA
CDR3nt: TGTGCCAGCTCACCAAACGGGGTGAACACTGAAGCTTTCTTT; CDR3aa: CASSPNGVNTEAFF; j_gene: TRBJ1-1; len: 14; v_gene: TRBV18; d_gene: NA; abundance: NA
CDR3nt: TGTGCCAGCAGCTTCCCGGGACAGGGGGTTTACGAGCAGTACTTC; CDR3aa: CASSFPGQGVYEQYF; j_gene: TRBJ2-7; len: 15; v_gene: TRBV5-4; d_gene: TRBD1; abundance: NA
CDR3nt: TGTGCCTGGAGGGCTACAGGGGGCTGGGACACCATATATTTT; CDR3aa: CAWRATGGWDTIYF; j_gene: TRBJ1-3; len: 14; v_gene: TRBV30; d_gene: TRBD1; abundance: once
CDR3nt: TGCAGCGTTGATTTGACAGGGAAAAACATTCAGTACTTC; CDR3aa: CSVDLTGKNIQYF; j_gene: TRBJ2-4; len: 13; v_gene: TRBV29-1; d_gene: TRBD1; abundance: NA
CDR3nt: TGTGCCAGCAGTCGGGACAGTACCTACGAGCAGTACTTC; CDR3aa: CASSRDSTYEQYF; j_gene: TRBJ2-7; len: 13; v_gene: TRBV6-5; d_gene: TRBD1; abundance: NA
CDR3nt: TGTGCCAGCAGCCTTAAGGGGTCTACTAACTATGGCTACACCTTC; CDR3aa: CASSLKGSTNYGYTF; j_gene: TRBJ1-2; len: 15; v_gene: TRBV3-1/TRBV3-2; d_gene: NA; abundance: NA
CDR3nt: TGCAGCGCCGGGGCCAGCACAGATACGCAGTATTTT; CDR3aa: CSAGASTDTQYF; j_gene: TRBJ2-3; len: 12; v_gene: TRBV29-1; d_gene: NA; abundance: NA
CDR3nt: TGTGCCAGCAGCCCCCTGGGAGGGAGCTCCTACGAGCAGTACTTC; CDR3aa: CASSPLGGSSYEQYF; j_gene: TRBJ2-7; len: 15; v_gene: TRBV7-6; d_gene: TRBD2; abundance: NA
CDR3nt: TGTGCCAGCAGCGCCGCGGGCCGAGATACGCAGTATTTT; CDR3aa: CASSAAGRDTQYF; j_gene: TRBJ2-3; len: 13; v_gene: TRBV9; d_gene: NA; abundance: NA
CDR3nt: TGTGCCAGCTCACCGATCGCAGACGGCGGCTACACCTTC; CDR3aa: CASSPIADGGYTF; j_gene: TRBJ1-2; len: 13; v_gene: TRBV18; d_gene: NA; abundance: NA
CDR3nt: TGTGCCAGCAGACGCACTAGCGGGGGGGCCCATGAGCAGTTCTTC; CDR3aa: CASRRTSGGAHEQFF; j_gene: TRBJ2-1; len: 15; v_gene: TRBV2; d_gene: TRBD2; abundance: NA
CDR3nt: TGTGCCAGTACCGACCTCACAGTCGACTATGGCTACACCTTC; CDR3aa: CASTDLTVDYGYTF; j_gene: TRBJ1-2; len: 14; v_gene: TRBV19; d_gene: NA; abundance: NA
CDR3nt: TGTGCCAGTAGTTCGACAGGGAGGGATCAGCCCCAGCATTTT; CDR3aa: CASSSTGRDQPQHF; j_gene: TRBJ1-5; len: 14; v_gene: TRBV19; d_gene: TRBD1; abundance: once
CDR3nt: TGTGCCAGCAGCTTGGATACAGGGCACTACGAGCAGTACTTC; CDR3aa: CASSLDTGHYEQYF; j_gene: TRBJ2-7; len: 14; v_gene: TRBV7-2; d_gene: NA; abundance: NA
CDR3nt: TGTGCCAGCAGTCATCACACGGTCTTGGGCACCGGGGAGCTGTTTTTT; CDR3aa: CASSHHTVLGTGELFF; j_gene: TRBJ2-2; len: 16; v_gene: TRBV6-2/TRBV6-3; d_gene: NA; abundance: NA
CDR3nt: TGTGCCAGCAGTTCCCATCCCGGGAGAGCTAACTATGGCTACACCTTC; CDR3aa: CASSSHPGRANYGYTF; j_gene: TRBJ1-2; len: 16; v_gene: TRBV28; d_gene: NA; abundance: NA
CDR3nt: TGTGCCTGGAGTAAAACGCCCCTTACCTACGAGCAGTACTTC; CDR3aa: CAWSKTPLTYEQYF; j_gene: TRBJ2-7; len: 14; v_gene: TRBV30; d_gene: NA; abundance: NA
CDR3nt: TGTGCCAGTAGTCTCACATTGGGCACTGAAGCTTTCTTT; CDR3aa: CASSLTLGTEAFF; j_gene: TRBJ1-1; len: 13; v_gene: TRBV19; d_gene: NA; abundance: few
CDR3nt: TGTGCCAGCAGTTTACATGGTCAGCCCCAGCATTTT; CDR3aa: CASSLHGQPQHF; j_gene: TRBJ1-5; len: 12; v_gene: TRBV12-3/TRBV12-4; d_gene: NA; abundance: NA
CDR3nt: TGTGCCAGCAGCCACCGGGACAGGGGAAACACTGAAGCTTTCTTT; CDR3aa: CASSHRDRGNTEAFF; j_gene: TRBJ1-1; len: 15; v_gene: TRBV5-4; d_gene: TRBD1; abundance: NA
CDR3nt: TGTGCCAGAAGCCTCGTGGGGAACTATGGCTACACCTTC; CDR3aa: CARSLVGNYGYTF; j_gene: TRBJ1-2; len: 13; v_gene: TRBV5-3; d_gene: NA; abundance: few
CDR3nt: TGTGCCAGCAGGGGTGGGCCAGCCTATAATTCACCCCTCCACTTT; CDR3aa: CASRGGPAYNSPLHF; j_gene: TRBJ1-6; len: 15; v_gene: TRBV28; d_gene: NA; abundance: NA
CDR3nt: TGTGCCAGCAGCTTTGGGGTAGCGTCTAATGAGCAGTTCTTC; CDR3aa: CASSFGVASNEQFF; j_gene: TRBJ2-1; len: 14; v_gene: TRBV12-1; d_gene: NA; abundance: once
CDR3nt: TGTGCCAGCAGCCTGAGCCCACAGGGAGCCAAAAACATTCAGTACTTC; CDR3aa: CASSLSPQGAKNIQYF; j_gene: TRBJ2-4; len: 16; v_gene: TRBV3-1/TRBV3-2; d_gene: NA; abundance: NA
CDR3nt: TGCGCCAGCAGCCAAATCGGACTACCAGCCTACAATGAGCAGTTCTTC; CDR3aa: CASSQIGLPAYNEQFF; j_gene: TRBJ2-1; len: 16; v_gene: TRBV4-1; d_gene: NA; abundance: NA
CDR3nt: TGTGCCGGGACCAATCTAGACGGGGAGCTGTTTTTT; CDR3aa: CAGTNLDGELFF; j_gene: TRBJ2-2; len: 12; v_gene: TRBV19; d_gene: NA; abundance: NA
CDR3nt: TGTGCCTCCCGATCAGGGGCCTTTAGCAATCAGCCCCAGCATTTT; CDR3aa: CASRSGAFSNQPQHF; j_gene: TRBJ1-5; len: 15; v_gene: TRBV19; d_gene: NA; abundance: NA
CDR3nt: TGCGCCAGCAGCTTGGATCCCGATAGCAATCAGCCCCAGCATTTT; CDR3aa: CASSLDPDSNQPQHF; j_gene: TRBJ1-5; len: 15; v_gene: TRBV5-1; d_gene: NA; abundance: NA
CDR3nt: TGTGCCATCAGTCAGGGTCGGGGACTCTCTGGAAACACCATATATTTT; CDR3aa: CAISQGRGLSGNTIYF; j_gene: TRBJ1-3; len: 16; v_gene: TRBV10-3; d_gene: NA; abundance: NA
CDR3nt: TGTGCCAGTAGTAGCCCCGGGGGGGCGGAGGTAGATACGCAGTATTTT; CDR3aa: CASSSPGGAEVDTQYF; j_gene: TRBJ2-3; len: 16; v_gene: TRBV19; d_gene: TRBD2; abundance: few
CDR3nt: TGTGCCAGTAGTATCGGGACAGGGAGAAACACCATATATTTT; CDR3aa: CASSIGTGRNTIYF; j_gene: TRBJ1-3; len: 14; v_gene: TRBV19; d_gene: TRBD1; abundance: NA
CDR3nt: TGTGCCAGCAGCCAAGCGGGCGGTAATTCACCCCTCCACTTT; CDR3aa: CASSQAGGNSPLHF; j_gene: TRBJ1-6; len: 14; v_gene: TRBV3-1/TRBV3-2; d_gene: NA; abundance: NA
CDR3nt: TGTGCCAGCAGCGTAGAGGGAGGACAGGGGCGGGAGACCCAGTACTTC; CDR3aa: CASSVEGGQGRETQYF; j_gene: TRBJ2-5; len: 16; v_gene: TRBV9; d_gene: TRBD1; abundance: once
CDR3nt: TGTGCCAGCAGTCAGTCCCTCGCGGGGTCACATCACGAGCAGTACTTC; CDR3aa: CASSQSLAGSHHEQYF; j_gene: TRBJ2-7; len: 16; v_gene: TRBV27; d_gene: NA; abundance: NA
CDR3nt: TGTGCCAGCAGTTACTCTAGGGGCCCTGAAGCTTTCTTT; CDR3aa: CASSYSRGPEAFF; j_gene: TRBJ1-1; len: 13; v_gene: TRBV6-2/TRBV6-3; d_gene: NA; abundance: NA
CDR3nt: TGTGCCAGCAGCGTAGATTGGGCTAATCAGCCCCAGCATTTT; CDR3aa: CASSVDWANQPQHF; j_gene: TRBJ1-5; len: 14; v_gene: TRBV9; d_gene: NA; abundance: NA
CDR3nt: TGTGCCAGCACCCGGGTCTATAATTCACCCCTCCACTTT; CDR3aa: CASTRVYNSPLHF; j_gene: TRBJ1-6; len: 13; v_gene: TRBV7-2; d_gene: NA; abundance: NA
CDR3nt: TGTGCCAGCAGCCCCGGTCCCGGGACAGCCTACAATGAGCAGTTCTTC; CDR3aa: CASSPGPGTAYNEQFF; j_gene: TRBJ2-1; len: 16; v_gene: TRBV7-2; d_gene: TRBD1; abundance: NA
CDR3nt: TGTGCCAGCAGTTTGGGCAGGGTAGGAAAGACCCAGTACTTC; CDR3aa: CASSLGRVGKTQYF; j_gene: TRBJ2-5; len: 14; v_gene: TRBV27; d_gene: NA; abundance: NA
CDR3nt: TGTGCCAGCATCCTACCGGCCGGGACAGCTGTATTTAACTATGGCTACACCTTC; CDR3aa: CASILPAGTAVFNYGYTF; j_gene: TRBJ1-2; len: 18; v_gene: TRBV6-4; d_gene: TRBD1; abundance: NA
CDR3nt: TGTGCCAGCAGCTTGCTAGCGGGGGGCCAAGAGACCCAGTACTTC; CDR3aa: CASSLLAGGQETQYF; j_gene: TRBJ2-5; len: 15; v_gene: TRBV7-9; d_gene: TRBD2; abundance: NA
CDR3nt: TGTGCCAGCAGCTCAGGGACGGGACCCACCAAACGCGAGCAGTTCTTC; CDR3aa: CASSSGTGPTKREQFF; j_gene: TRBJ2-1; len: 16; v_gene: TRBV7-2; d_gene: NA; abundance: NA
CDR3nt: TGTGCCAGCAGTTTATTCGCGGCAGGGGGGTCGGACTATGGCTACACCTTC; CDR3aa: CASSLFAAGGSDYGYTF; j_gene: TRBJ1-2; len: 17; v_gene: TRBV27; d_gene: TRBD1; abundance: NA